What follows are 3 T cell receptor beta chains derived from one specimen sequenced in a study of early T cells in non-severe SARS-CoV-2 infection. TCRdb reprocessed the 5' RACE reads with MiXCR, giving one entry per CDR3 protein. The table shows approximately 120,000 distinct CDR3 sequences, with about 15% occurring only once. Input material: whole blood. The origin of the receptors is an adult who was a healthcare worker with PCR-confirmed SARS-CoV-2 infection or an uninfected control (not recorded which).

The gene calls are TRBV5-1 and TRBJ2-5, with 8 bases identical to TRBD1. The CDR3 has 15 amino acids. The germline gives CDR1 SGHRS, CDR2 YFSETQ. V trimming: 0 bases; J trimming: 5 bases; junction bases outside the gene matches: 6. CDR3 protein: CASSLESGGFETQYF. The CDR3 DNA reads as TGCGCCAGCAGCTTGGAGTCAGGGGGCTTTGAGACCCAGTACTTC.

The V and J genes are TRBV7-2 and TRBJ2-5; tentatively, D is TRBD2 (5 bases). The CDR3 spans 13 residues. The germline gives CDR1 SGHTA, CDR2 FQGNSA. The V and J ends lost 3 bases and 3 bases respectively, with 8 bases between them. CDR3 amino acids: CASSFRREETQYF. The CDR3 DNA is TGTGCCAGCAGCTTTCGGCGGGAAGAGACCCAGTACTTC.

CDR3 sequence: CTSSQELISTDTQYF. In nucleotides, the CDR3 is TGCACCAGCAGCCAAGAGTTAATAAGCACAGATACGCAGTATTTT. The chain recombines TRBV1 with TRBJ2-3. TRBV1 corresponds to a pseudogene. This CDR3 spans 15 amino acids.